The 7 T cell receptor beta chains reported below all come from one sample, sequenced in a study of CD8 T cells in ankylosing spondylitis. Study-wide results and caveats: One TCR beta motif, made up of under ten highly homologous variants, appeared characteristic of ankylosing spondylitis blood.

A single record per CDR3 protein comes from TCRdb applying MiXCR to the 5' RACE reads. Altogether approximately 300,000 distinct CDR3 sequences are present, approximately 8.2% being singletons, with the ten largest covering roughly 15%. Their recognized antigens are unknown. Sample: blood, either unsorted or a sorted T cell fraction (not recorded which). Source of these receptors: a male donor with ankylosing spondylitis.

Turning to this clonotype: The junction does not match germline at one end; this may be a read error. The J gene is TRBJ2-5, the V gene TRBV7-7; D is uncertain. The CDR3 runs to 16 residues. Germline CDR1 is SSHAT and CDR2 is FNYEAQ (reference sequence). The CDR3 loop is CASSQTSSPSVETQYF. The CDR3 DNA reads TGTGCTAGCAGCCAGACTTCGAGCCCAAGTGTTGAGACCCAGTACTTC.

The genes are TRBV29-1 and TRBJ2-5; D remains unclear. The germline CDR1 and CDR2 sequences are SQVTM and ANQGSEA. CDR3 length: 11 amino acids. With 6 bases removed from V and 0 bases from J, the gap between germline ends came to 5 bases. DNA of the CDR3: TGCAGCGTCACCTACCAAGAGACCCAGTACTTC. It yields the protein CSVTYQETQYF.

This clonotype was found a few times. The chain is built from TRBV29-1 and TRBJ1-1; D remains ambiguous. The germline V gene encodes CDR1 SQVTM and CDR2 ANQGSEA. The V gene lost 4 bases and the J gene lost 0 bases, with 6 bases spanning the gap. This CDR3 has 12 amino acids. CDR3 in DNA: TGCAGCGTTGGATCTGTGAACACTGAAGCTTTCTTT. Translation: CSVGSVNTEAFF.

The chain uses TRBV7-3 and TRBJ2-7, with 14 bases fitting TRBD2. The ends lost 0 bases at V and 6 bases at J; junction bases unmatched: 7. The CDR3 covers 17 residues. Per germline, CDR1 SGHTA and CDR2 FQGTGA. CDR3 amino acids: CASSLTPGLAGGGEQYF. DNA of the CDR3: TGTGCCAGCAGCTTAACGCCCGGACTAGCGGGAGGTGGCGAGCAGTACTTC.

This clonotype was seen repeatedly, ten times or more. V is TRBV29-1 and J is TRBJ2-7, with a possible D match to TRBD1 (6 bases). Per germline, CDR1 SQVTM and CDR2 ANQGSEA. V lost 3 bases, J lost 1 base, and 13 bases lay in between. This CDR3 spans 14 amino acids. CDR3 sequence (DNA): TGCAGCGTTGAGTTGGGGCAGGGGTCCTACGAGCAGTACTTC. Its translation: CSVELGQGSYEQYF.

This clonotype was seen ten or more times. The chain couples TRBV10-3 to TRBJ2-7; D is ambiguous. The germline CDR1 and CDR2 sequences are ENHRY and SYGVKD. The CDR3 covers 14 residues. The V and J ends lost 2 bases and 0 bases respectively, with 8 bases between them. The CDR3 here is CAISETPSSYEQYF. The CDR3, as DNA: TGTGCCATCAGTGAGACCCCGAGCTCCTACGAGCAGTACTTC.

At least ten counts were recorded for this clonotype. The genes are TRBV7-9 and TRBJ2-2, with 8 bases aligning to TRBD1. Looked up from germline, CDR1 is SEHNR and CDR2 is FQNEAQ (reference sequence). This CDR3 contains 16 residues. V gave up 5 bases and J gave up 0 bases; unmatched junction bases: 5. CDR3 sequence: CASSATGVANTGELFF. Written as DNA, the CDR3 is TGTGCCAGCAGCGCGACAGGGGTGGCGAACACCGGGGAGCTGTTTTTT.